Listed below are T cell receptor beta chains from one sample, sequenced in a study of blood T cell repertoires in COVID-19. TCRdb's table, derived via immunoSEQ multiplex PCR, lists solely in-frame clones and lacks some. The data show 150,000 to 250,000 clones, 65% to 90% seen once. The source material was PBMCs or T cells enriched from blood (not recorded which). The receptor set was obtained from a man in his forties who had recovered from COVID-19. Both conserved end residues are part of each CDR3. Fields, in order: J gene, clone size, V gene, D gene, CDR3 protein, CDR3 DNA. A D gene is named only where the DNA matches it firmly. Rows may omit the clone size; those that give it use once, few, many or a size class.

J gene: TRBJ2-5; clone size: once; V gene: TRBV18; D gene: TRBD1; CDR3 protein: CASSPYTGTGEETQYF; CDR3 DNA: TGTGCCAGCTCACCTTATACCGGGACAGGGGAAGAGACCCAGTACTTC
J gene: TRBJ2-7; clone size: .; V gene: TRBV9; D gene: TRBD1; CDR3 protein: CASSRLGQGTYEQYF; CDR3 DNA: TGTGCCAGCAGCCGACTCGGACAGGGGACCTACGAGCAGTACTTC
J gene: TRBJ1-2; clone size: .; V gene: TRBV6-5; D gene: .; CDR3 protein: CASSYSIGFEGYGYTF; CDR3 DNA: TGTGCCAGCAGTTACTCGATCGGGTTCGAAGGCTATGGCTACACCTTC
J gene: TRBJ2-2; clone size: .; V gene: TRBV3-1/TRBV3-2; D gene: TRBD2; CDR3 protein: CASSQDTSGSSGELFF; CDR3 DNA: TGTGCCAGCAGCCAAGATACAAGCGGGAGTTCCGGGGAGCTGTTTTTT
J gene: TRBJ2-3; clone size: .; V gene: TRBV5-1; D gene: TRBD1; CDR3 protein: CATRTGGASDTQYF; CDR3 DNA: TGCGCCACCAGGACAGGGGGCGCCTCAGATACGCAGTATTTT
J gene: TRBJ1-6; clone size: few; V gene: TRBV3-1/TRBV3-2; D gene: TRBD1; CDR3 protein: CASSPSQGSTPLHF; CDR3 DNA: TGTGCCAGCAGCCCCTCACAGGGGTCGACACCCCTCCACTTT
J gene: TRBJ2-1; clone size: .; V gene: TRBV11-3; D gene: .; CDR3 protein: CASSGQGTNEQFF; CDR3 DNA: TGTGCCAGCAGCGGGCAGGGGACCAATGAGCAGTTCTTC
J gene: TRBJ1-2; clone size: .; V gene: TRBV25-1; D gene: .; CDR3 protein: CASSDPRGDGYTF; CDR3 DNA: TGTGCCAGCAGTGATCCCCGGGGGGATGGCTACACCTTC
J gene: TRBJ2-3; clone size: .; V gene: TRBV5-1; D gene: .; CDR3 protein: CASSLGLTGFTDTQYF; CDR3 DNA: TGCGCCAGCAGCTTAGGGCTAACAGGGTTCACAGATACGCAGTATTTT
J gene: TRBJ2-2; clone size: .; V gene: TRBV24-1; D gene: .; CDR3 protein: CATSDAFPGNTGELFF; CDR3 DNA: TGTGCCACCAGTGACGCCTTTCCAGGTAACACCGGGGAGCTGTTTTTT
J gene: TRBJ1-6; clone size: .; V gene: TRBV25-1; D gene: .; CDR3 protein: CASTWGGKVSPLHF; CDR3 DNA: TGTGCCAGTACCTGGGGGGGAAAGGTTTCACCCCTCCACTTT
J gene: TRBJ2-2; clone size: .; V gene: TRBV9; D gene: TRBD1; CDR3 protein: CASSVGQGLNTGELFF; CDR3 DNA: TGTGCCAGCAGCGTGGGACAGGGACTTAACACCGGGGAGCTGTTTTTT
J gene: TRBJ1-2; clone size: .; V gene: TRBV6-5; D gene: .; CDR3 protein: CASRDPDTFNYGYTF; CDR3 DNA: TGTGCCAGCAGAGACCCCGACACGTTTAACTATGGCTACACCTTC